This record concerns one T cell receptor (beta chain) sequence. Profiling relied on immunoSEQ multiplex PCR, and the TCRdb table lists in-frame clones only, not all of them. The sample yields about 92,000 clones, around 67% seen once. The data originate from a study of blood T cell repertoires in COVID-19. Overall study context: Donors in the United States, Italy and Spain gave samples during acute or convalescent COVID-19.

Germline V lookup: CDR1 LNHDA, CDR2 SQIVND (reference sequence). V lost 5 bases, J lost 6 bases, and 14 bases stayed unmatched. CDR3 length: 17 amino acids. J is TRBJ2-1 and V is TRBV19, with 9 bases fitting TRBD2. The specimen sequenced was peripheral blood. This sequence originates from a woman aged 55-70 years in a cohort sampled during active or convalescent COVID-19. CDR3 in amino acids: CASSPWAQAGGLNEQFF. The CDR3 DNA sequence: TGTGCCAGTAGTCCATGGGCCCAGGCGGGGGGGCTCAATGAGCAGTTCTTC.